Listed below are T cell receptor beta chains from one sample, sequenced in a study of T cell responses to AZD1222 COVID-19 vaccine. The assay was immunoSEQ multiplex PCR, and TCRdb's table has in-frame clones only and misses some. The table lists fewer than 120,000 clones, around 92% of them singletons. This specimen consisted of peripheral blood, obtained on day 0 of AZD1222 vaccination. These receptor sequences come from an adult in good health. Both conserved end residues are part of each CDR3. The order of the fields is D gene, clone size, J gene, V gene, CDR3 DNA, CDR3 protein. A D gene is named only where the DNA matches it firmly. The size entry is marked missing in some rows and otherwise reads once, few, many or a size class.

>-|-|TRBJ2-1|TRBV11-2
TGTGCCAGCAGCAAAGAGGGCAGGGGACGAGATGAGCAGTTCTTC
CASSKEGRGRDEQFF
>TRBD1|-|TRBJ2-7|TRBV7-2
TGTGCCAGCAGCTTAGACAGGGGGGTTTACGAGCAGTACTTC
CASSLDRGVYEQYF
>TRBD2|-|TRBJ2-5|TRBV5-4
TGTGCCAGCAGCTTGAGCGGGACTAGACAAGAGACCCAGTACTTC
CASSLSGTRQETQYF
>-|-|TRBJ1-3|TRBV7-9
TGTGCCAGCAGCCCCGCCGTCCAGGGAAACACCATATATTTT
CASSPAVQGNTIYF
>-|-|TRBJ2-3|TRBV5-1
TGCGCCAGCAGGGGGGGAGGTGCAGATACGCAGTATTTT
CASRGGGADTQYF
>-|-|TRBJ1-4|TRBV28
TGTGCCAGCAGTTTACTTACAGGCAATGAAAAACTGTTTTTT
CASSLLTGNEKLFF
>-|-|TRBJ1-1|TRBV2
TGTGCCAGTGGCGGGGAGCCCCCAAGGGCTGAAGCTTTCTTT
CASGGEPPRAEAFF
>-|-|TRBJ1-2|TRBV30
TGTGCCTCCGACAAGGGGAACTATGGCTACACCTTC
CASDKGNYGYTF
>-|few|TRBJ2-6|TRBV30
TGTGCCTGGATTGGCAGGCCTACCTCTGGGGCCAACGTCCTGACTTTC
CAWIGRPTSGANVLTF
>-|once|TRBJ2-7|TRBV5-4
TGTGCCAGCAGCTTGGGGGGAGGAGGGGGAAAGGCCTACGAGCAGTACTTC
CASSLGGGGGKAYEQYF